The 21 T cell receptor beta chains reported below all come from one sample, sequenced in a study of type 1 regulatory T cells. TCRdb ran MiXCR on the reads and lists one entry per CDR3 protein. The sample lists about 65,000 distinct CDR3 sequences; around 49% were seen once. These receptors' antigens are unknown. Material: cultured non-Tr1 T cells, either the whole culture or a sorted T cell fraction (not recorded which). The origin of the receptors is a human donor in good health.

The V and J genes are TRBV24-1 and TRBJ1-1; 11 positions match TRBD1. This CDR3 region has 20 residues. The ends lost 0 bases at V and 5 bases at J; junction bases unmatched: 16. Per the germline V gene, CDR1 is KGHDR and CDR2 is SFDVKD. In DNA, the CDR3 is TGTGCCACCAGTGATTTGTCGGACAGGGGGCAAAGTATGTATCGGACTGAAGCTTTCTTT. Residues: CATSDLSDRGQSMYRTEAFF.

This clonotype was counted between two and nine times. This chain joins TRBV12-3 or TRBV12-4 and TRBJ1-6; D unclear. V shed 2 bases and J shed 13 bases, with 21 bases lying between them. This CDR3 is built from 16 residues. The CDR3 sequence: CASSLRLAATWAPLHF. The CDR3 DNA reads TGTGCCAGCAGTTTAAGGTTGGCGGCTACCTGGGCCCCCCTCCACTTT.

The rearrangement joins TRBV6-2 or TRBV6-3 to TRBJ1-2; D ambiguous. This CDR3 spans 14 amino acids. Germline V gives CDR1 MNHEY, CDR2 SVGEGT. Trimming removed 4 bases at V and 3 bases at J, with 12 bases between. Written as DNA, the CDR3 is TGTGCCAGCAGTTCACGCCGCGATTACTATGGCTACACCTTC. Its translation: CASSSRRDYYGYTF.

The J gene is TRBJ1-1, the V gene TRBV5-4; D is undetermined. There are 15 residues in the CDR3. V dropped 0 bases and J dropped 4 bases, with 13 bases sitting between them. Germline CDR1 SGHNT, CDR2 YYREEE (reference sequence). The CDR3 nucleotides read TGTGCCAGCAGCTTGGGTCAGACTAAAACCACTGAAGCTTTCTTT. Its protein product is CASSLGQTKTTEAFF.

V and J are TRBV29-1 and TRBJ2-1; D is unresolved. This CDR3 contains 11 residues. Per the germline V gene, CDR1 is SQVTM and CDR2 is ANQGSEA. V lost 7 bases, J lost 8 bases, and 12 bases lay in between. The CDR3 DNA follows: TGCAGCGGGATGAGAAGCGATGAGCAGTTCTTC. Residues: CSGMRSDEQFF.

This clonotype occurred a few times. The chain joins TRBV5-1 to TRBJ1-2; the D is unclear. V lost 4 bases and J 6 bases, leaving 10 bases between the germline ends. The CDR3 contains 12 residues. CDR1 and CDR2 from the germline V gene are SGHRS and YFSETQ. CDR3 coding DNA: TGCGCCAGCAGCGCCCTCGGGAATGGCTACACCTTC. It codes for CASSALGNGYTF.

The table lists this clonotype with a count of one. The V and J genes are TRBV7-2 and TRBJ1-2; the D gene is possibly TRBD1 (5 bases). CDR3 length: 14 residues. Per the germline V gene, CDR1 is SGHTA and CDR2 is FQGNSA. V lost 5 bases and J lost 8, with 18 bases in between. CDR3 sequence reads: CASSVRGETGGYTF. DNA for the CDR3: TGTGCCAGCAGCGTAAGAGGGGAAACGGGCGGCTACACCTTC.

As to this clonotype: The junction departs from the called germline gene at one end, perhaps through a read error. J is TRBJ2-5 and V is TRBV7-2; 10 nucleotides match TRBD2. The CDR3 is made up of 17 amino acids. Germline CDR1 and CDR2: SGHTA and FQGNSA. CDR3 in amino acids: CASSLAAQRGGQETQYF. The CDR3 DNA follows: TGTGCCAGCAGCTTAGCGGCGCAGCGGGGGGGGCAAGAGACCCAATACTTC.

V and J are TRBV19 and TRBJ1-5; TRBD1 is a possible D gene (6 bases). V lost 3 bases and J 6 bases, leaving 9 bases between the germline ends. The germline V gene has CDR1 LNHDA and CDR2 SQIVND (reference sequence). CDR3 size: 13 residues. The CDR3 protein is CASSINRAQPQHF. CDR3 in DNA: TGTGCCAGTAGTATCAACAGGGCTCAGCCCCAGCATTTT.

The chain uses TRBV11-2 and TRBJ2-1; D gene uncertain. The CDR3 is 12 residues long. Germline V gives CDR1 SGHAT, CDR2 FQNNGV. Trimming removed 6 bases at V and 15 bases at J, with 18 bases between. The CDR3 sequence is CASSLGRDVTFF. DNA of the CDR3: TGTGCCAGCAGTCTGGGCCGCGATGTTACGTTCTTC.

The rearrangement links TRBV4-1 to TRBJ1-1, with 11 bases matching TRBD1. CDR1 and CDR2 from the germline V gene are MGHRA and YSYEKL. The CDR3 contains 16 residues. V lost 3 bases to trimming and J lost 7 bases; unmatched junction nucleotides: 10. The CDR3, as DNA: TGCGCCAGCAGCCACCCGGGACAGGGGGACGAGGGTGAAGCTTTCTTT. It specifies CASSHPGQGDEGEAFF.

The V call is TRBV4-2, the J call TRBJ1-1, with 7 bases identical to TRBD1. CDR3 length: 15 residues. V lost 5 bases and J lost 5; bases outside the gene matches: 11. CDR1 is LGHNA, CDR2 YNFKEQ, per germline. The CDR3 DNA follows: TGTGCCAGCAGCGGAGTCCAGGGGGTAATGACTGAAGCTTTCTTT. This codes for CASSGVQGVMTEAFF.

CDR3 sequence (DNA): TGTGCCAGCAGCCTTACAGGGTCCCGCGAGCAGTACTTC. Translating it yields CASSLTGSREQYF. The V call is TRBV5-5, the J call TRBJ2-7, with D possibly TRBD1 on 6 matching bases. From germline, CDR1 is SGHKS and CDR2 YYEKEE (reference sequence). This CDR3 is built from 13 residues. Trimming stripped 4 bases from V and 6 bases from J, with 14 bases between. The full variable domain, in which reference TRBV5-5 and TRBJ2-7 provide the parts outside the CDR3, is DAGVTQSPTHLIKTRGQQVTLRCSPISGHKSVSWYQQVLGQGPQFIFQYYEKEERGRGNFPDRFSARQFPNYSSELNVNALLLGDSALYLCASSLTGSREQYFGPGTRLTVT.

The rearrangement uses TRBV12-3 or TRBV12-4 and TRBJ2-3; 9 bases are shared with TRBD1. The CDR3 sequence is 14 residues long. The J segment lost 8 bases and the V segment lost 4 bases, leaving 7 bases of the junction unmatched. The CDR3: CASSSGTGSGTQYF. The CDR3 coding sequence is TGTGCCAGCAGTTCCGGGACAGGGTCAGGTACGCAGTATTTT.

This clonotype was counted a few times. The chain employs TRBV13 and TRBJ2-1; TRBD2 matches 8 bases. The trim removed 2 bases at V and 4 bases at J, leaving 4 bases unmatched. Germline CDR1 is PRHDT and CDR2 is FYEKMQ (reference sequence). This CDR3 is built from 15 residues. In nucleotides, the CDR3 is TGTGCCAGCAGCTTATTACTAGCGGAATACAATGAGCAGTTCTTC. Translation gives CASSLLLAEYNEQFF. Based on the CDR3 plus reference TRBV13 and TRBJ2-1, the full variable domain is AAGVIQSPRHLIKEKRETATLKCYPIPRHDTVYWYQQGPGQDPQFLISFYEKMQSDKGSIPDRFSAQQFSDYHSELNMSSLELGDSALYFCASSLLLAEYNEQFFGPGTRLTVL.

This clonotype was detected ten times or more. The V call is TRBV20-1, the J call TRBJ1-2; the D gene is possibly TRBD1 (5 bases). There are 11 residues in the CDR3. Germline values: CDR1 DFQATT, CDR2 SNEGSKA (reference sequence). Trimming removed 5 bases at V and 4 bases at J, with 8 bases between. The CDR3 DNA follows: TGCAGTGCTTACAGGACCTATGGCTACACCTTC. Translation gives CSAYRTYGYTF.

This chain connects TRBV12-3 or TRBV12-4 to TRBJ2-7, with a possible D match to TRBD1 (5 bases). This CDR3 region has 14 residues. Deletions cut 2 bases from V and 2 bases from J, with 10 bases between. The CDR3 nucleotides are TGTGCCAGCAGTTTAAGGGGAATCACCTACGAGCAGTACTTC. This encodes CASSLRGITYEQYF.

V usage is TRBV6-4 and J usage is TRBJ2-7; no definite D call. CDR1 MRHNA and CDR2 SNTAGT come from the germline V gene. Trimming removed 3 bases at V and 6 bases at J, with 3 bases between. The CDR3 covers 10 residues. The CDR3 DNA sequence: TGTGCCAGCAGTGAGGGCGAGCAGTACTTC. Translating it yields CASSEGEQYF.

The sample holds a few counts of this clonotype. The chain couples TRBV18 to TRBJ2-1; 12 bases align to TRBD2. CDR3 length: 20 amino acids. Germline V CDR1 and CDR2: KGHSH, LQKENI. Trimming at V came to 5 bases and at J to 0 bases, leaving 14 bases not matched to a gene. CDR3 region: CASSTRPSGGALFSYNEQFF. The CDR3 DNA reads as TGTGCCAGCTCAACCAGGCCTAGCGGGGGGGCCCTTTTCTCCTACAATGAGCAGTTCTTC.

This clonotype was found a few times. This rearrangement joins TRBV27 to TRBJ2-3; tentative D call: TRBD1 (5 bases). This CDR3 is 15 amino acids long. Germline-derived CDR1 and CDR2 are MNHEY and SMNVEV (reference sequence). V was pared by 2 bases and J by 11 bases, with 20 bases between. CDR3 amino acids: CASSLRGVGDILQYF. CDR3 sequence (DNA): TGTGCCAGCAGTTTACGTGGAGTAGGGGATATCTTGCAGTATTTT.

In this sample, this clonotype turned up once. The chain carries TRBV12-3 or TRBV12-4 and TRBJ2-3, with 11 bases fitting TRBD1. CDR3 length: 15 residues. Trimming removed 1 base from V and 4 bases from J; junction bases left unmatched: 1. CDR3: CASSLGDRGSDTQYF. The CDR3 nucleotides read TGTGCCAGCAGTTTAGGGGACAGGGGGTCAGATACGCAGTATTTT.